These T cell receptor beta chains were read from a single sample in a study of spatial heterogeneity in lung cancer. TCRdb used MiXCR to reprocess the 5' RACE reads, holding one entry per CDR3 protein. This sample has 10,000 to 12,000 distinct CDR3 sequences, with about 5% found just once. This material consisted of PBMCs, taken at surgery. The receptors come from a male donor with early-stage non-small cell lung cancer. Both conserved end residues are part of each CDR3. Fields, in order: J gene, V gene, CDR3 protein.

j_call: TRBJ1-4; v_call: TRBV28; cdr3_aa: CASSPPRGKLFF
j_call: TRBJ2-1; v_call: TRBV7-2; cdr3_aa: CASSSSLAGVNEQFF
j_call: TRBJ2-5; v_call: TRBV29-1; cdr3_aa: CSVAGTEGETQYF
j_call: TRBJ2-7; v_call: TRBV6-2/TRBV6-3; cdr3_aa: CASSYVRDEQYF
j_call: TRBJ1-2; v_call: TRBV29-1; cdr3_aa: CSVFLPTELYGYTF
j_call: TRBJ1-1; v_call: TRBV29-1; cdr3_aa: CSVENRGAFF
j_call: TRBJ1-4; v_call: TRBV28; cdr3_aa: CASLNEKLFF
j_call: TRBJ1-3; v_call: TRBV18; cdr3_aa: CASSPVDRSSGNTIYF
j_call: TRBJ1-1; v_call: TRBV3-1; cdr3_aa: CASSQDPGTAPEAFF
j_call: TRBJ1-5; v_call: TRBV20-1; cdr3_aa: CSARDLQWSTQAAQHF
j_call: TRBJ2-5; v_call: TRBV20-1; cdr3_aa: CSASKETQYF
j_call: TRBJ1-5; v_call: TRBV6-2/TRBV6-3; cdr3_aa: CASSYLGNSNQPQHF
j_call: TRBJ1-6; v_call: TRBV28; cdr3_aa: CASVSGTPPNSPLHF
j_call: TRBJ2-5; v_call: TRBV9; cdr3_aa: CASSETDQETQYF
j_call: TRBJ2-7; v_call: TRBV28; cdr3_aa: CASSFPDITYEQYF
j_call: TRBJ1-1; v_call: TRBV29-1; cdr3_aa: CSVSQGATEAFF
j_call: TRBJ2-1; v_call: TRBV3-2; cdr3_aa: CASPKEWQFF
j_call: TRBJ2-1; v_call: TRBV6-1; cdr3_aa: CASSEDEQFF